This T cell receptor (beta chain) stems from a study of OX40 agonist ivuxolimab in advanced cancers. Study information: Ivuxolimab is a fully human IgG2 antibody that activates OX40 (CD134). From 23 to 79 years was the age range, with a mean of approximately 63 years, and roughly 80% were male. Study results and caveats: Expanded peripheral T cells had an undetermined antigen specificity.

To note about this clone: Its antigen remains unknown.

With 0 bases removed from V and 3 bases from J, the gap between germline ends came to 12 bases. Germline V gene lookup returns CDR1 MGHRA and CDR2 YSYEKL. There are 16 residues in the CDR3. At cycle 4 day 1, cycle 7 day 1, and baseline, blood was sampled. Assay: immunoSEQ multiplex PCR; the TCRdb copy retains only in-frame clones and omits some. This table has approximately 72,000 clones, 85% to 90% appearing once. J is TRBJ2-1 and V is TRBV4-1; no firm D call. Sequenced material: CD4+ or CD8+ T cells sorted from blood, taken in a trial of the OX40 agonist ivuxolimab. The clonotype originates from an adult with an advanced solid tumor such as melanoma, head and neck, liver or kidney cancer. The CDR3 here is CASSQDPGQIYNEQFF. DNA for the CDR3: TGCGCCAGCAGCCAAGATCCTGGGCAGATCTACAATGAGCAGTTCTTC.